This TCR beta chain came from a study of blood T cell repertoires in COVID-19. Study information: Collection of acute and convalescent COVID-19 samples took place in the United States, Italy and Spain. From T cells, B-cell-depleted T cells, or PBMCs came the material, which was cDNA or gDNA.

The protocol was immunoSEQ multiplex PCR, while the TCRdb copy is restricted to in-frame clones and leaves out a portion. The sample consists of approximately 150,000 clones, roughly 80% of them appearing once. Germline CDR1 SGHDT, CDR2 YYEEEE. V lost 4 bases and J lost 1, with 11 bases in between. This CDR3 has 14 residues. The sequenced sample consisted of peripheral blood. The receptor's source is a man between 70 and 80 years old who had recovered from COVID-19. The chain has TRBV5-6 and TRBJ1-1; perhaps TRBD1 as D (6 bases). CDR3 nucleotides: TGTGCCAGCAGCCCGTACAGGGCGAACACTGAAGCTTTCTTT. Protein sequence: CASSPYRANTEAFF.